This is a list of T cell receptor beta chains from one sample in a study of shared clonotypes between healthy human individuals. Measured with immunoSEQ multiplex PCR; TCRdb has only the in-frame clones, and not every one. The data contain 600,000 to 750,000 clones, about three quarters of them seen just once; the ten biggest clones take up around 1.8%. Sequenced: memory CD4+ T cells sorted from blood. These receptors were obtained from a young woman in good health. CDR3s include the opening cysteine and the closing phenylalanine or tryptophan. Fields, in order: J gene, clone size, V gene, D gene, CDR3 DNA, CDR3 protein. D genes are given only for firm matches. The listing skips clone size in some rows; elsewhere it reads once, few, many or a size class.

j_gene: TRBJ2-1; abundance: .; v_gene: TRBV9; d_gene: TRBD2; CDR3nt: TGTGCCAGCAGCGTTCCGGGTAGCGGGGAGTACAATGAGCAGTTCTTC; CDR3aa: CASSVPGSGEYNEQFF
j_gene: TRBJ2-3; abundance: .; v_gene: TRBV9; d_gene: TRBD2; CDR3nt: TGTGCCAGCAGCGTAGGGGCTAGCGGAAGCACAGATACGCAGTATTTT; CDR3aa: CASSVGASGSTDTQYF
j_gene: TRBJ2-3; abundance: .; v_gene: TRBV6-4; d_gene: TRBD2; CDR3nt: TGTGCCAGCAGTGAACTAGCGGGAGGTACGCAGTATTTT; CDR3aa: CASSELAGGTQYF
j_gene: TRBJ1-1; abundance: .; v_gene: TRBV10-3; d_gene: .; CDR3nt: TGTGCCATCAGTGTGGGTCCGGGGGACACTGAAGCTTTCTTT; CDR3aa: CAISVGPGDTEAFF
j_gene: TRBJ1-2; abundance: .; v_gene: TRBV18; d_gene: TRBD1; CDR3nt: TGTGCCAGCTCATCGGACAGGGCAGGTGGCTACACCTTC; CDR3aa: CASSSDRAGGYTF
j_gene: TRBJ2-1; abundance: once; v_gene: TRBV9; d_gene: TRBD2; CDR3nt: TGTGCCAGCAGCACCCGAGCGGGAGTCTCTGTAAATGAGCAGTTCTTC; CDR3aa: CASSTRAGVSVNEQFF
j_gene: TRBJ2-5; abundance: .; v_gene: TRBV29-1; d_gene: TRBD2; CDR3nt: TGCAGCGTCCGCGGGACTAGCGTGGTGACCCAGTACTTC; CDR3aa: CSVRGTSVVTQYF
j_gene: TRBJ2-7; abundance: .; v_gene: TRBV10-2; d_gene: TRBD2; CDR3nt: TGCGCCAGCACCTCAAGCCCCGGACTAGCGGGGAACGAGCAGTACTTC; CDR3aa: CASTSSPGLAGNEQYF
j_gene: TRBJ2-5; abundance: .; v_gene: TRBV18; d_gene: TRBD2; CDR3nt: TGTGCCAGCTCACCACGGACTAGCGGGAGCCAGACCCAGTACTTC; CDR3aa: CASSPRTSGSQTQYF
j_gene: TRBJ2-3; abundance: .; v_gene: TRBV4-1; d_gene: TRBD1; CDR3nt: TGCGCCAGCAGCCAACTGCCGGGACAGATCACAGATACGCAGTATTTT; CDR3aa: CASSQLPGQITDTQYF
j_gene: TRBJ2-7; abundance: once; v_gene: TRBV27; d_gene: .; CDR3nt: TGTGCCAGCCGTCCGGGGCTTATTGGATACGAGCAGTACTTC; CDR3aa: CASRPGLIGYEQYF
j_gene: TRBJ2-2; abundance: .; v_gene: TRBV7-6; d_gene: TRBD1; CDR3nt: TGTGCCAGCAGCAAGACAGGGGAGAACACCGGGGAGCTGTTTTTT; CDR3aa: CASSKTGENTGELFF
j_gene: TRBJ2-2; abundance: once; v_gene: TRBV5-5; d_gene: TRBD1; CDR3nt: TGTGCCAGCAGGGGAGGGACAGGGGGCACCGGGGAGCTGTTTTTT; CDR3aa: CASRGGTGGTGELFF
j_gene: TRBJ2-7; abundance: .; v_gene: TRBV2; d_gene: .; CDR3nt: TGTGCCAGCAGTTTATACGAGCAGTACTTC; CDR3aa: CASSLYEQYF
j_gene: TRBJ2-5; abundance: .; v_gene: TRBV27; d_gene: TRBD2; CDR3nt: TGTGCCAGCAGTTCCGAGCGGGATGGGGAGACCCAGTACTTC; CDR3aa: CASSSERDGETQYF
j_gene: TRBJ2-1; abundance: few; v_gene: TRBV18; d_gene: TRBD2; CDR3nt: TGTGCCAGCTCACCGAGTGAGCGGGAGTACAATGAGCAGTTCTTC; CDR3aa: CASSPSEREYNEQFF
j_gene: TRBJ1-3; abundance: .; v_gene: TRBV15; d_gene: .; CDR3nt: TGTGCCACCAGCAGACCCACAGGGTCTAAGGCGGGAAACACCATATATTTT; CDR3aa: CATSRPTGSKAGNTIYF
j_gene: TRBJ2-1; abundance: .; v_gene: TRBV7-9; d_gene: .; CDR3nt: TGTGCCAGCAGTTTACAGCAGGGTGAGCAGTTCTTC; CDR3aa: CASSLQQGEQFF
j_gene: TRBJ1-2; abundance: once; v_gene: TRBV7-9; d_gene: .; CDR3nt: TGTGCCAGCAGCCCTGTGCTTGAGGGACGGGGCTACACCTTC; CDR3aa: CASSPVLEGRGYTF
j_gene: TRBJ2-7; abundance: .; v_gene: TRBV27; d_gene: TRBD2; CDR3nt: TGTGCCAGCAGTGGACTAGCGGCTTCCTCCTACGAGCAGTACTTC; CDR3aa: CASSGLAASSYEQYF
j_gene: TRBJ2-3; abundance: once; v_gene: TRBV9; d_gene: TRBD2; CDR3nt: TGTGCCAGCAGCGCTAGCGGGAGTTTTCTCCATACGCAGTATTTT; CDR3aa: CASSASGSFLHTQYF
j_gene: TRBJ2-5; abundance: .; v_gene: TRBV5-4; d_gene: .; CDR3nt: TGCGCCAGCAGCCAACAGGAGATGGGAGAGACCCAGTACTTC; CDR3aa: CASSQQEMGETQYF
j_gene: TRBJ2-7; abundance: .; v_gene: TRBV6-7; d_gene: .; CDR3nt: TGTGCCAGCAGTTATGAGGGGGTAGGTTCCTACGAGCAGTACTTC; CDR3aa: CASSYEGVGSYEQYF
j_gene: TRBJ2-4; abundance: .; v_gene: TRBV19; d_gene: .; CDR3nt: TGTGCCAGTAGTATTTACTTATTGGGGGAGACTCAGTACTTC; CDR3aa: CASSIYLLGETQYF
j_gene: TRBJ1-5; abundance: .; v_gene: TRBV5-8; d_gene: TRBD1; CDR3nt: TGTGCCAGCAGCTTGCGGGACAGGGGGCTTCGTCAGCCCCAGCATTTT; CDR3aa: CASSLRDRGLRQPQHF
j_gene: TRBJ2-4; abundance: few; v_gene: TRBV28; d_gene: .; CDR3nt: TGTGCCAGCAGCGGGACGGGCTTAAATCGGGGGGCCAAAAACATTCAGTACTTC; CDR3aa: CASSGTGLNRGAKNIQYF
j_gene: TRBJ2-3; abundance: .; v_gene: TRBV2; d_gene: .; CDR3nt: TGTGCCAGCAGAAACAGGGAGGACACAGATACGCAGTATTTT; CDR3aa: CASRNREDTDTQYF
j_gene: TRBJ2-3; abundance: .; v_gene: TRBV14; d_gene: TRBD2; CDR3nt: TGTGCCAGCAGCCTCCTCCCGGGGGGTGATACGCAGTATTTT; CDR3aa: CASSLLPGGDTQYF
j_gene: TRBJ2-7; abundance: .; v_gene: TRBV11-2; d_gene: TRBD1; CDR3nt: TGTGCCAGCAGCCCCCGGGACAGGGGCTACGAGCAGTACTTC; CDR3aa: CASSPRDRGYEQYF
j_gene: TRBJ2-5; abundance: .; v_gene: TRBV10-2; d_gene: .; CDR3nt: TGCGCCAGCCGGTCCCAGGAAGAGACCCAGTACTTC; CDR3aa: CASRSQEETQYF
j_gene: TRBJ1-4; abundance: .; v_gene: TRBV19; d_gene: .; CDR3nt: TGTGCCAGTAGTCAGGGAGGTCTCGAAAAACTGTTTTTT; CDR3aa: CASSQGGLEKLFF
j_gene: TRBJ2-3; abundance: few; v_gene: TRBV11-2; d_gene: TRBD2; CDR3nt: TGTGCCAGCAGCTCAGGACTAGCGGGAGGAGATACGCAGTATTTT; CDR3aa: CASSSGLAGGDTQYF
j_gene: TRBJ1-3; abundance: .; v_gene: TRBV30; d_gene: .; CDR3nt: TGTGCCTGGAGCTTGGTGCGACGTGGAAACACCATATATTTT; CDR3aa: CAWSLVRRGNTIYF
j_gene: TRBJ2-2; abundance: .; v_gene: TRBV5-1; d_gene: .; CDR3nt: TGCGCCAGCAGCTTGGATAGGGCGAACACCGGGGAGCTGTTTTTT; CDR3aa: CASSLDRANTGELFF